This T cell receptor beta chain was identified during a study of T-cell reconstitution after alpha-beta-depleted transplantation in children. The CDR3 covers 16 residues. CDR1 is MNHEY, CDR2 SMNVEV, per germline (reference sequence). After removal of 3 bases from V and 0 bases from J, the junction contained 6 bases not matched to a gene. It was with unique molecular identifiers that the TCRbeta library was prepared. TCRdb re-called the PCR reads through MiXCR, storing one row per CDR3 protein. The sample includes about 540,000 distinct CDR3 sequences, approximately 16% of them seen just once. V gene TRBV27 combines with J gene TRBJ2-3; 7 bases line up with TRBD2. This TCR was recovered from a human donor who donated a stem cell graft to a child with acute lymphoblastic leukemia. Sequencing was performed on PBMCs from the stem cell graft donor, taken from the stem cell graft. The CDR3 loop reads CASSFLRGFSTDTQYF. In nucleotides, the CDR3 is TGTGCCAGCAGTTTCCTGCGGGGGTTTAGCACAGATACGCAGTATTTT.